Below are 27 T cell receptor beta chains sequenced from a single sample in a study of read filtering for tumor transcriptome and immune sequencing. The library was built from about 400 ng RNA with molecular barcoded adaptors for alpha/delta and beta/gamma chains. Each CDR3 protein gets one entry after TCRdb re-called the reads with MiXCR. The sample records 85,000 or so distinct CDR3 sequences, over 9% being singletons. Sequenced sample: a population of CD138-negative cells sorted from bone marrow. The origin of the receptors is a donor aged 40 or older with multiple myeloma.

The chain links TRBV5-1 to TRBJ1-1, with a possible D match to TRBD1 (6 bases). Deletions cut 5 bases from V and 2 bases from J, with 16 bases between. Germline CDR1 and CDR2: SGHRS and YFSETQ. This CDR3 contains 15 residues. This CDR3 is CASSRGAVTNTEAFF. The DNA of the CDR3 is TGCGCCAGCAGTCGGGGGGCCGTGACTAACACTGAAGCTTTCTTT. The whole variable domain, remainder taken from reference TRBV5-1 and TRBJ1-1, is KAGVTQTPRYLIKTRGQQVTLSCSPISGHRSVSWYQQTPGQGLQFLFEYFSETQRNKGNFPGRFSGRQFSNSRSEMNVSTLELGDSALYLCASSRGAVTNTEAFFGQGTRLTVV.

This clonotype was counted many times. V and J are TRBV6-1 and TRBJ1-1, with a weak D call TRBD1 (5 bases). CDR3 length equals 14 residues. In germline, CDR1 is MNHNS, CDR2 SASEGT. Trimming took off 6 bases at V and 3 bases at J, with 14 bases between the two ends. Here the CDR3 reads CASSDVSGYTEAFF. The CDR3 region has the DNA TGTGCCAGCAGCGATGTATCAGGGTACACTGAAGCTTTCTTT.

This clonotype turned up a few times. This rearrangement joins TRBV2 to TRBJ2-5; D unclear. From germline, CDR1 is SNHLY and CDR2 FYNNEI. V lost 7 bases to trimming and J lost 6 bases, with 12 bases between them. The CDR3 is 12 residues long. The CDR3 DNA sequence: TGTGCCAGCACCGAGAGAATGCAGACCCAGTACTTC. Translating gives CASTERMQTQYF.

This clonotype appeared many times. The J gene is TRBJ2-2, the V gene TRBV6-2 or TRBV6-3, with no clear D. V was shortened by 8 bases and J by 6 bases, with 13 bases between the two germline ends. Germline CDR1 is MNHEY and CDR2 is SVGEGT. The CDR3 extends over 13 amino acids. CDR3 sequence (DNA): TGTGCCAGCCTGTCTGTAGGGCCCGGGGAGCTGTTTTTT. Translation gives CASLSVGPGELFF.

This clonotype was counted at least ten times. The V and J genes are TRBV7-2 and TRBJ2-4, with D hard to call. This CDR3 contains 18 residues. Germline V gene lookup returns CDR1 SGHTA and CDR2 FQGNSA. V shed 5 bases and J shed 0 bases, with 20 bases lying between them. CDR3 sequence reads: CASSLMGEPGLAKNIQYF. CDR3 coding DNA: TGTGCCAGCAGCCTAATGGGCGAGCCGGGTCTAGCCAAAAACATTCAGTACTTC.

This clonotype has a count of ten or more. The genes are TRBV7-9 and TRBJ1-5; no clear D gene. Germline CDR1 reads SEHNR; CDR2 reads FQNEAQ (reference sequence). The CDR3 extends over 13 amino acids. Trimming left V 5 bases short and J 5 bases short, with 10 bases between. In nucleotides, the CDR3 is TGTGCCAGCAGCCAGAACCGAGATCAGCCCCAGCATTTT. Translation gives CASSQNRDQPQHF.

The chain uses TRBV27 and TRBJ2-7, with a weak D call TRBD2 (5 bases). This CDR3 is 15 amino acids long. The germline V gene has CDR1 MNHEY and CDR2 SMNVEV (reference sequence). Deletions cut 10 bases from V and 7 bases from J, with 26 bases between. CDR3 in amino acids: CATRTATGRTREQYF. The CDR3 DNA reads TGTGCCACCCGTACTGCTACGGGGAGAACTCGAGAGCAGTACTTC.

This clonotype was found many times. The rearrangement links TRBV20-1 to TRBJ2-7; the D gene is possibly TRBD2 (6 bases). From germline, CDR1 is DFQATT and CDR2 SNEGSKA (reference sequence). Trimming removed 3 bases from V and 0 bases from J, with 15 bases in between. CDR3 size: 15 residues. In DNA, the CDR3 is TGCAGTGCTAGGGGTAGCGGACCGAGCTCCTACGAGCAGTACTTC. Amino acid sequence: CSARGSGPSSYEQYF.

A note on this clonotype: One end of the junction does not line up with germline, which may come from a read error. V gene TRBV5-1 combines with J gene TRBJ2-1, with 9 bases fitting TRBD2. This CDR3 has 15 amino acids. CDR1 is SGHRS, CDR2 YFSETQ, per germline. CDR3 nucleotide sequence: TGCGCCAGCAGCTTGACAGCTAGCGGGATGGGTGAGCAGTTATTC. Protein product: CASSLTASGMGEQLF.

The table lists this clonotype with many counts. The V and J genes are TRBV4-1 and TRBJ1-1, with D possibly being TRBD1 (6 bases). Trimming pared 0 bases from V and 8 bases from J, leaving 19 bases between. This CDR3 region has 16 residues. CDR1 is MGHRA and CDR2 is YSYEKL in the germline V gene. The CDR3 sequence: CASSQDTGTTIIEAFF. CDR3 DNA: TGCGCCAGCAGCCAAGATACCGGGACAACTATTATAGAAGCTTTCTTT.

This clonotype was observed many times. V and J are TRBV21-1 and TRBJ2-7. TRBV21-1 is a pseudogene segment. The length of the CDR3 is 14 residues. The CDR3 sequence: CASSKGVPEDEQYF. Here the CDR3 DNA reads TGTGCCAGCAGCAAAGGAGTACCCGAGGACGAGCAGTACTTC.

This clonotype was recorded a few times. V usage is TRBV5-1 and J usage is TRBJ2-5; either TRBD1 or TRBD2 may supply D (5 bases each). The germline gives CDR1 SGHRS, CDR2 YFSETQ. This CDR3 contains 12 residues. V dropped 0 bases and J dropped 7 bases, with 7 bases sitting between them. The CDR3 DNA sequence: TGCGCCAGCAGCTTGGATGGGACGACCCAGTACTTC. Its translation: CASSLDGTTQYF.

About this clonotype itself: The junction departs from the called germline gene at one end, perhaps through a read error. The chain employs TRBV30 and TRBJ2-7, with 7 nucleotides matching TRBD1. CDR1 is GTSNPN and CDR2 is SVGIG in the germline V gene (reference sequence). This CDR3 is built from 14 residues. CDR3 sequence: CAWTRQGISYERYF. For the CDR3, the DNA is TGTGCCTGGACAAGACAGGGAATTTCCTACGAGCGGTACTTC.

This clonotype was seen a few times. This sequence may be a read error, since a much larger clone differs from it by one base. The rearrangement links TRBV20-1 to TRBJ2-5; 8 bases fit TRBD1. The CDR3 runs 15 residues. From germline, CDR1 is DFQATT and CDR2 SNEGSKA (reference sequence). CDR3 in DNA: TGCAGTGCTAGAGGTCGAGGGACAGGCCAAGAGGCCCAGTACTTC. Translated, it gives CSARGRGTGQEAQYF.

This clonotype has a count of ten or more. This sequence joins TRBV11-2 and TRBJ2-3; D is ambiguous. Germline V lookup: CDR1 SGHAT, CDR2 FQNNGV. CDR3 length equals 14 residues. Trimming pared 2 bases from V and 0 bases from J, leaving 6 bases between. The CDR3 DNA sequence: TGTGCCAGCAGCTTATATGGCAGCACAGATACGCAGTATTTT. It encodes CASSLYGSTDTQYF. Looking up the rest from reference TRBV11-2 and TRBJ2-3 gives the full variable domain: EAGVAQSPRYKIIEKRQSVAFWCNPISGHATLYWYQQILGQGPKLLIQFQNNGVVDDSQLPKDRFSAERLKGVDSTLKIQPAKLEDSAVYLCASSLYGSTDTQYFGPGTRLTVL.

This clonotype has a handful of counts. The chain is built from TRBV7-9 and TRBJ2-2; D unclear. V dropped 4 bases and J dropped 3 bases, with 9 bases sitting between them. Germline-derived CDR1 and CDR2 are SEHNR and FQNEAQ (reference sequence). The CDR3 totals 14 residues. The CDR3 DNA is TGTGCCAGCAGCTCTACTCTTTACACCGGGGAGCTGTTTTTT. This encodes CASSSTLYTGELFF.

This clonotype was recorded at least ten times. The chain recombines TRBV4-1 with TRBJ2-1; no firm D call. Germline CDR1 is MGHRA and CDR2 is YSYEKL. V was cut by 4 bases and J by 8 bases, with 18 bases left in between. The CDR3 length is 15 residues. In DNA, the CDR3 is TGCGCCAGCAGCCCCGGCCGGGCCCCCGTCGATGAGCAGTTCTTC. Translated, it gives CASSPGRAPVDEQFF.

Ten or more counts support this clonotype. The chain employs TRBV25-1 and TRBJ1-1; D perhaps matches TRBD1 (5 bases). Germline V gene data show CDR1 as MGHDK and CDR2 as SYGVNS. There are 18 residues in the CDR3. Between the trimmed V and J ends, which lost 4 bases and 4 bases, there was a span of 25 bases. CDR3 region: CASSGTFTGQKVSTEAFF. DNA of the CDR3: TGTGCCAGCAGTGGAACTTTTACCGGACAAAAGGTTAGCACTGAAGCTTTCTTT.

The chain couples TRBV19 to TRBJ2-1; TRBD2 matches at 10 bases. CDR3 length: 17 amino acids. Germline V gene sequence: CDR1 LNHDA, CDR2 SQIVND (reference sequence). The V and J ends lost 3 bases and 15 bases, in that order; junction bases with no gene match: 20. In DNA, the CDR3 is TGTGCCAGTAGTATCCAGACTAGCGGGTTCGGCTACAATGAGAGGTTCTTC. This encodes CASSIQTSGFGYNERFF.

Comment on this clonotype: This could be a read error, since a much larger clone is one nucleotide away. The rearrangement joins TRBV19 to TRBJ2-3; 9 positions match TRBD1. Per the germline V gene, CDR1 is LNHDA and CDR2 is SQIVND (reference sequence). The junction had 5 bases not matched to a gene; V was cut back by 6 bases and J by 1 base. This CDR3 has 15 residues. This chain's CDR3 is CASRDRGGGTDTQYF. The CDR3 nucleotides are TGTGCCAGTAGGGACAGGGGAGGGGGCACAGATACGCAGTATTTT.

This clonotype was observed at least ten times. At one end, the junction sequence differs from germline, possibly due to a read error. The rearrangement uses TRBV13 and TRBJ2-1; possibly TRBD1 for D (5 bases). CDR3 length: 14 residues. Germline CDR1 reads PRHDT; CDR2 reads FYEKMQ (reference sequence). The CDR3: CASSLGPPGHEQFF. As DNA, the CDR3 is TGTGCCAGCAGCCTAGGACCGCCAGGGCATGAGCAGTTCTTC.

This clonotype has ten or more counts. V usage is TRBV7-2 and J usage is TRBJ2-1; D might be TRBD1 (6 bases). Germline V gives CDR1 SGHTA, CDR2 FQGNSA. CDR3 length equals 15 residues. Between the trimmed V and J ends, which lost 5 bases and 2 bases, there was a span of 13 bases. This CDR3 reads CASSAGAGTYNEQFF. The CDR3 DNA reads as TGTGCCAGCAGCGCAGGGGCTGGAACCTACAATGAGCAGTTCTTC.

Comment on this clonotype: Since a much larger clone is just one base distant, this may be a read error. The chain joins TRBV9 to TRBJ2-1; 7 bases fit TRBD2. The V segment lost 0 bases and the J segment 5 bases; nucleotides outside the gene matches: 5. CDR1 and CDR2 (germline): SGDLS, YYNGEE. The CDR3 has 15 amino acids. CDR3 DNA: TGTGCCAGCAGCGTAGTGGGGGGGTTCCACAATGAGCAGTTCTTC. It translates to CASSVVGGFHNEQFF.

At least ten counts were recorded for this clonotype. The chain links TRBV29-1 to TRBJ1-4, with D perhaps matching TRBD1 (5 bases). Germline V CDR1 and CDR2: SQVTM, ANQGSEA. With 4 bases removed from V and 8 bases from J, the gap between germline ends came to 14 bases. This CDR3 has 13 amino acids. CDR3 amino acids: CSVVRGVGEKLFF. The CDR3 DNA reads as TGCAGCGTTGTTAGGGGAGTCGGAGAAAAACTGTTTTTT.

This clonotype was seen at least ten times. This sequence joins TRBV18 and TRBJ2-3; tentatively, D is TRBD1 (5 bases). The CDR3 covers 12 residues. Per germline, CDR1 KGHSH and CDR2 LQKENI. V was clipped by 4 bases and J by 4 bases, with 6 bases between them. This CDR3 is CASSRGADTQYF. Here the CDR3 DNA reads TGTGCCAGCTCACGGGGCGCAGATACGCAGTATTTT.

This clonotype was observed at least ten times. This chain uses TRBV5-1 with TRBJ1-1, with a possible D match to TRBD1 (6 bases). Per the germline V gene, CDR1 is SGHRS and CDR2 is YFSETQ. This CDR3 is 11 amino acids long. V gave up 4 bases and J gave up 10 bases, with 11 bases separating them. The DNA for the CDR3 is TGCGCCAGCAGCCAGGGGACGAGAGCTTTCTTT. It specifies CASSQGTRAFF.

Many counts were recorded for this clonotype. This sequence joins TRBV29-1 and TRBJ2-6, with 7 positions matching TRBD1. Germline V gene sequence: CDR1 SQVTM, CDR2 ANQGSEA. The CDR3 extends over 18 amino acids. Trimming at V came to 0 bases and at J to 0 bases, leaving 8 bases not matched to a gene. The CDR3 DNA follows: TGCAGCGTTGAAGATCGCGAAGACAGGGCCTCTGGGGCCAACGTCCTGACTTTC. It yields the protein CSVEDREDRASGANVLTF.